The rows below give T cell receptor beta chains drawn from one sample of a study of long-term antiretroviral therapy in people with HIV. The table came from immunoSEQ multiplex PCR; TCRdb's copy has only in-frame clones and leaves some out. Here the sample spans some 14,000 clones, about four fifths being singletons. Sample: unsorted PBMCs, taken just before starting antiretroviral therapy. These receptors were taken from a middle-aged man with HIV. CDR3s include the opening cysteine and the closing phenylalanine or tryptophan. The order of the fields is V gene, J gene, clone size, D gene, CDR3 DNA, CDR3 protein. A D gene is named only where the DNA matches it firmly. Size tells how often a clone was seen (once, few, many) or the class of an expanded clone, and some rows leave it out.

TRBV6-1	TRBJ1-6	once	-	TGTGCCAGCAGGAAACAGGTTCAGTCCCTCCACTTT	CASRKQVQSLHF
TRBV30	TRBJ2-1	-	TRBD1	TGTGCCTGGACTCTTGGACAGGGGGTGTACAATGAGCAGTTCTTC	CAWTLGQGVYNEQFF
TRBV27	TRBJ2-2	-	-	TGTGCCAGGGATCTGAACACCGGGGAGCTGTTTTTT	CARDLNTGELFF
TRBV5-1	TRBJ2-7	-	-	TGCGCCAGCAGCTCCTCCTGGACACCCGCTTACGAGCAGTACTTC	CASSSSWTPAYEQYF
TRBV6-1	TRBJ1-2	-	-	TGTGCCAGCAGGGGAACAGGGATGGTTGGCTACACCTTC	CASRGTGMVGYTF
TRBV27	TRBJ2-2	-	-	TGTGCCAGCAAGGCGTTTTCGAACACCGGGGAGCTGTTTTTT	CASKAFSNTGELFF
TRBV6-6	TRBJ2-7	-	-	TGTGCCAGCAGTTACTCGATATCCGGGACCTACGAGCAGTACTTC	CASSYSISGTYEQYF
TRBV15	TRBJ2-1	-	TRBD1	TGTGCCACCAGCAGAGGACAGGGGAAATACAATGAGCAGTTCTTC	CATSRGQGKYNEQFF
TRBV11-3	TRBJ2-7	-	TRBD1	TGTGCCAGCAGCTTAGGACAGGGGGCGGGCGAGCAGTACTTC	CASSLGQGAGEQYF
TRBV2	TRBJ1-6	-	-	TGTGCCAGCAGTAGGACCGAGAGCTCCTATAATTCACCCCTCCACTTT	CASSRTESSYNSPLHF
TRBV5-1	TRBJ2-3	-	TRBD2	TGCGCCAGCAGCTTGGGACTAGCGGGAGAACACACAGATACGCAGTATTTT	CASSLGLAGEHTDTQYF
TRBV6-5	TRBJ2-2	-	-	TGTGCCAGCAGTTATAGAGTGCAGGGTTGGGCCGGGGAGCTGTTTTTT	CASSYRVQGWAGELFF
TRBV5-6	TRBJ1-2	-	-	TGTGCCAGCAGGGACGACAGCGGGGATGGCTACACCTTC	CASRDDSGDGYTF
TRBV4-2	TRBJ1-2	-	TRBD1	TGTGCCAGCAGCCAAGGTGGAGGGGGCGGCCCCATATTCATCTATGGCTACACCTTC	CASSQGGGGGPIFIYGYTF
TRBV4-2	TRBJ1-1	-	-	TGTGCCAGCAGCCAAGTGGTGGGAGTCCCTGAAGCTTTCTTT	CASSQVVGVPEAFF
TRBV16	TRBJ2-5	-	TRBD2	TGTGCCAGCAGCCATTCTCCGGGAGGGCCCCAAGAGACCCAGTACTTC	CASSHSPGGPQETQYF
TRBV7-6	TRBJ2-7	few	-	TGTGCCAGCAGCCCCCTCGACGGTTCCTACGAGCAGTACTTC	CASSPLDGSYEQYF
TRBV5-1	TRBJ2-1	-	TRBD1	TGCGCCAGCAGCTTGACAGGGGCGTTTTTCGATGAGCAGTTCTTC	CASSLTGAFFDEQFF
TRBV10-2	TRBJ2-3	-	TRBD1	TGCGCCAGCGGGGACAGAGATACGCAGTATTTT	CASGDRDTQYF
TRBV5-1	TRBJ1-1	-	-	TGCGCCAGCAGCTTGGTGGGCCAGAGGTCCACTGAAGCTTTCTTT	CASSLVGQRSTEAFF
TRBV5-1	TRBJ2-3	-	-	TGCGCCAGCAGCTTGGGGGCAGATACGCAGTATTTT	CASSLGADTQYF